The 20 T cell receptor beta chains listed next were all sequenced from one sample in a study of blood T cell repertoires in COVID-19. Method: immunoSEQ multiplex PCR; TCRdb's copy keeps in-frame clones and lacks some. Of some 210,000 clones detected, about nine tenths appear once; the ten largest clones hold 10%. Material for sequencing was PBMCs or T cells enriched from blood (not recorded which). The source is a man aged 18 to 30 with acute COVID-19.

The chain couples TRBV4-1 to TRBJ2-1; 11 bases match TRBD2. The CDR3 covers 13 residues. V was clipped by 5 bases and J by 12 bases; unmatched bases: 6. The germline V gene encodes CDR1 MGHRA and CDR2 YSYEKL. The CDR3 DNA follows: TGCGCCAGCAGCACGGGGCTAGCGGGAGGGCAGTTCTTC. Translation gives CASSTGLAGGQFF.

This chain links TRBV19 with TRBJ2-1, with 11 positions matching TRBD1. Germline-derived CDR1 and CDR2 are LNHDA and SQIVND (reference sequence). The junction had 3 bases not matched to a gene; V was cut back by 3 bases and J by 8 bases. This CDR3 is 14 amino acids long. The CDR3 sequence: CASSMWTGGYEQFF. In DNA, the CDR3 is TGTGCCAGTAGTATGTGGACAGGGGGCTATGAGCAGTTCTTC.

This chain joins TRBV4-2 and TRBJ2-3; TRBD2 agrees at 9 bases. The CDR3 covers 16 residues. Germline V lookup: CDR1 LGHNA, CDR2 YNFKEQ. After removal of 8 bases from V and 6 bases from J, the junction contained 15 bases not matched to a gene. Here the CDR3 DNA reads TGTGCCAGCGGACCGGGACTAGCCACATCCAGCGATACGCAGTATTTT. It is translated as CASGPGLATSSDTQYF.

The chain employs TRBV4-1 and TRBJ1-4; D is unresolved. This CDR3 region has 15 residues. V shed 4 bases and J shed 0 bases, with 9 bases lying between them. The germline V gene encodes CDR1 MGHRA and CDR2 YSYEKL. The CDR3 sequence: CASSPRPATNEKLFF. In DNA form, the CDR3 reads TGCGCCAGCAGCCCCCGCCCAGCAACTAATGAAAAACTGTTTTTT.

This clone came up once. The genes are TRBV6-5 and TRBJ1-1; 7 nucleotides align to TRBD1. Trimming at V came to 2 bases and at J to 8 bases, leaving 5 bases not matched to a gene. The CDR3 spans 13 residues. The germline CDR1 and CDR2 sequences are MNHEY and SVGAGI. CDR3 coding DNA: TGTGCCAGCAGTTACGGTGGGACAGTAGAAGCTTTCTTT. Its translation is CASSYGGTVEAFF.

This sequence joins TRBV10-1 and TRBJ2-7; tentatively, D is TRBD1 (5 bases). Germline-derived CDR1 and CDR2 are WNHNN and SYGVQD (reference sequence). V lost 5 bases, J lost 3 bases, and 14 bases lay in between. The CDR3 runs to 14 residues. CDR3 residues: CASSTNRQGYEQYF. The DNA for the CDR3 is TGCGCCAGCAGTACGAATCGGCAGGGCTACGAGCAGTACTTC.

V is TRBV19 and J is TRBJ1-1; the match to TRBD1 covers 10 bases. The CDR3 loop spans 14 amino acids. V was pared by 6 bases and J by 4 bases, with 5 bases of the junction left unmatched. Per germline, CDR1 LNHDA and CDR2 SQIVND (reference sequence). The CDR3 spells CASSSTGGPTEAFF. The CDR3 DNA is TGTGCCAGTAGCTCGACAGGGGGCCCCACTGAAGCTTTCTTT.

CDR3 coding DNA: TGTGCCATCAGTGAGTCGGGTAGGGACAGGGATCAGCCCCAGCATTTT. Encoded protein: CAISESGRDRDQPQHF. The J gene is TRBJ1-5, the V gene TRBV10-3, with TRBD1 identical over 9 bases. Germline CDR1 reads ENHRY; CDR2 reads SYGVKD. The CDR3 is 16 amino acids. The J segment lost 5 bases and the V segment lost 0 bases, leaving 5 bases of the junction unmatched.

Of note for this clone: Other DNA sequences within the sample encode an identical CDR3. The chain has TRBV28 and TRBJ1-2; D not certain. The CDR3 contains 11 residues. V was cut by 5 bases and J by 4 bases, with 5 bases left in between. Germline-derived CDR1 and CDR2 are MDHEN and SYDVKM. The CDR3 DNA sequence: TGTGCCAGCAGTACAGCCTATGGCTACACCTTC. The encoded protein is CASSTAYGYTF.

This sequence joins TRBV7-3 and TRBJ2-7; 10 nucleotides align to TRBD1. The CDR3 is 15 amino acids. Germline V gene sequence: CDR1 SGHTA, CDR2 FQGTGA. Germline trimming cut 4 bases from V and 7 bases from J; bases unmatched to any gene: 10. CDR3 in amino acids: CASSYLGQGRGEQYF. In DNA form, the CDR3 reads TGTGCCAGCAGCTACTTGGGACAGGGGCGGGGAGAGCAGTACTTC.

This clone was counted once. The J gene is TRBJ2-2, the V gene TRBV30, with 9 positions matching TRBD1. V dropped 3 bases and J dropped 7; count of bases not matched to a gene: 6. Germline V gene data show CDR1 as GTSNPN and CDR2 as SVGIG (reference sequence). The CDR3 runs to 14 residues. In DNA form, the CDR3 reads TGTGCCTGGAGCCCGGGACAGGGAATCGGGGAGCTGTTTTTT. Its protein is CAWSPGQGIGELFF.

This clone was counted a few times. The V call is TRBV28, the J call TRBJ1-5, with 7 bases that match TRBD1. V dropped 5 bases and J dropped 11; count of bases not matched to a gene: 15. CDR1 and CDR2 (germline): MDHEN, SYDVKM. CDR3 length: 15 residues. The CDR3 loop reads CASSPGATGSWSQHF. The CDR3 nucleotides read TGTGCCAGCAGTCCAGGAGCGACAGGGTCGTGGTCCCAGCATTTT.

J is TRBJ1-6 and V is TRBV7-2; TRBD1 aligns across 9 bases. The CDR3 sequence is 19 residues long. With V trimmed by 1 base and J by 4 bases, 11 bases remained unmatched. CDR1 and CDR2 (germline): SGHTA, FQGNSA. The CDR3 nucleotides are TGTGCCAGCAGCTTAGTTTTAGGTGGACAGGGGTTATATAATTCACCCCTCCACTTT. This sequence encodes CASSLVLGGQGLYNSPLHF.

This clone was seen just once. The chain recombines TRBV10-3 with TRBJ1-2; no definite D call. CDR1 and CDR2 (germline): ENHRY, SYGVKD. This CDR3 has 15 residues. V lost 0 bases and J lost 5, with 13 bases in between. CDR3 DNA: TGTGCCATCAGTGAGTCGAATGACAAAGATTATGGCTACACCTTC. Translated, it gives CAISESNDKDYGYTF.

The CDR3 loop reads CASSRSGEQTF. The DNA for the CDR3 is TGTGCCAGCAGTAGGTCAGGGGAACAAACCTTC. The chain recombines TRBV6-5 with TRBJ1-2, with D possibly being TRBD1 (6 bases). There are 11 residues in the CDR3. Deletions cut 5 bases from V and 14 bases from J, with 15 bases between. The germline gives CDR1 MNHEY, CDR2 SVGAGI.

The rearrangement joins TRBV5-6 to TRBJ2-7, with D perhaps matching TRBD1 (6 bases). The V and J ends lost 4 bases and 0 bases respectively, with 26 bases between them. CDR3 length equals 19 residues. CDR1 and CDR2 from the germline V gene are SGHDT and YYEEEE. As DNA, the CDR3 is TGTGCCAGCAGCCTTCCGCCCGGGACATACTTCCCGAGCTCCTACGAGCAGTACTTC. Its translation is CASSLPPGTYFPSSYEQYF.

The chain carries TRBV19 and TRBJ2-2; weak D call: TRBD2 (6 bases). Trimming cost V 5 bases and J 0 bases, with 13 bases left between them. CDR3 length equals 16 residues. The germline gives CDR1 LNHDA, CDR2 SQIVND (reference sequence). The CDR3 loop reads CASSPFGEANTGELFF. In DNA, the CDR3 is TGTGCCAGTAGTCCCTTTGGGGAGGCGAACACCGGGGAGCTGTTTTTT.

The gene calls are TRBV24-1 and TRBJ1-1; maybe TRBD1 (6 bases). Looked up from germline, CDR1 is KGHDR and CDR2 is SFDVKD. The ends were cut back, 6 bases at V and 6 bases at J, with 13 bases in the middle. The CDR3 spans 13 residues. CDR3 in DNA: TGTGCCACCAGTACTCCAGGGGACCCTGAAGCTTTCTTT. Translating gives CATSTPGDPEAFF.

The chain carries TRBV28 and TRBJ1-5, with 7 bases aligning to TRBD1. Germline CDR1 is MDHEN and CDR2 is SYDVKM. The CDR3 loop spans 14 amino acids. With 4 bases clipped from V and 3 bases from J, the junction kept 3 bases outside the gene matches. The CDR3 DNA reads TGTGCCAGCAGTTCGGACAGGCTCAATCAGCCCCAGCATTTT. This codes for CASSSDRLNQPQHF.

The chain has TRBV10-3 and TRBJ2-5, with unresolved D. The germline gives CDR1 ENHRY, CDR2 SYGVKD. The length of the CDR3 is 13 residues. Trimming removed 3 bases from V and 4 bases from J, with 9 bases in between. Here the CDR3 DNA reads TGTGCCATCAGTGACAGGTTATCAGAGACCCAGTACTTC. It translates to CAISDRLSETQYF.